The subject of this entry is one T cell receptor (beta chain). This specimen comes from a study of T cell responses to AZD1222 COVID-19 vaccine. The protocol was immunoSEQ multiplex PCR, while the TCRdb copy is restricted to in-frame clones and leaves out a portion. The table shows about 120,000 clones, with about 92% occurring only once. This CDR3 region has 15 residues. Germline V gene lookup returns CDR1 PRHDT and CDR2 FYEKMQ (reference sequence). The V segment lost 3 bases and the J segment 5 bases; nucleotides outside the gene matches: 7. The source material was peripheral blood, sampled 28 days after the second AZD1222 dose. This sequence joins TRBV13 and TRBJ2-5; 9 nucleotides align to TRBD2. The sequence came from an adult who received the AZD1222 COVID-19 vaccine. DNA of the CDR3: TGTGCCAGCAGCTTTAAGCGGGGGGCCCGGGAGACCCAGTACTTC. Amino acid sequence: CASSFKRGARETQYF.